These T cell receptor beta chains were read from a single sample in a study of blood T cell repertoires in COVID-19. Measured with immunoSEQ multiplex PCR; TCRdb has only the in-frame clones, and not every one. The sample lists 50,000 to 75,000 clones, under 90% occurring once. The specimen sequenced was peripheral blood. These TCRs come from a man aged 55 to 70 with acute or convalescent COVID-19. Each CDR3 is given with its conserved first and last residue. The D gene is left open where the match is weak. The size entry is marked missing in some rows and otherwise reads once, few, many or a size class.

TRBV5-6	-	TRBJ1-6	TRBD1	TGTGCCAGCAGCTTCAAAGGTCAGGGGGGATCACCCCTCCACTTT	CASSFKGQGGSPLHF
TRBV6-5	once	TRBJ2-7	-	TGTGCCAGCAGTTACTCATCAGCGAGCTCCTACGAGCAGTACTTC	CASSYSSASSYEQYF
TRBV5-1	-	TRBJ2-7	-	TGCGCCAGCAGCCCTACTCGTGGACAGGAGCAGTACTTC	CASSPTRGQEQYF
TRBV5-1	-	TRBJ1-1	-	TGCGCCAGCAGCCGGACAACGAACACTGAAGCTTTCTTT	CASSRTTNTEAFF
TRBV9	-	TRBJ1-3	-	TGTGCCAGCAGCGCACGGGGGGACTCTGGAAACACCATATATTTT	CASSARGDSGNTIYF
TRBV10-1	once	TRBJ2-1	TRBD2	TGCGCCAGCAGTGACCCCGGGAGGTACAATGAGCAGTTCTTC	CASSDPGRYNEQFF
TRBV10-2	-	TRBJ2-6	-	TGCGCCAGCAGTGAGTCGACAGGCGGGGCCAACGTCCTGACTTTC	CASSESTGGANVLTF
TRBV6-5	-	TRBJ1-2	TRBD1	TGTGCCAGCAGTTCTCCCGGGACAGGGGAGGATGGCTACACCTTC	CASSSPGTGEDGYTF
TRBV11-3	-	TRBJ1-1	TRBD1	TGTGCCAGCAGCCATGGGACAGGGGCTTCGAACACTGAAGCTTTCTTT	CASSHGTGASNTEAFF
TRBV19	-	TRBJ1-5	-	TGTGCCAGTAGTAATAGGGCGTCCGGGCAGGGCGGCCAGCCCCAGCATTTT	CASSNRASGQGGQPQHF
TRBV11-3	-	TRBJ2-2	-	TGTGCCAGCAGCTTATTTACTTCCGGGGAGCTGTTTTTT	CASSLFTSGELFF
TRBV4-1	-	TRBJ2-7	-	TGCGCCAGCAGCCAAGGCAGGGGCCCCTACGAGCAGTACTTC	CASSQGRGPYEQYF
TRBV5-1	-	TRBJ1-4	-	TGCGCCAGCAGTTTCGGGACACCCCGAGGAAATGAAAAACTGTTTTTT	CASSFGTPRGNEKLFF
TRBV6-5	-	TRBJ2-7	TRBD1	TGTGCCAGCAGCTTTGGGACAGGGGGCGACTACGAGCAGTACTTC	CASSFGTGGDYEQYF
TRBV6-5	-	TRBJ1-5	TRBD1	TGTGCCGGGACAGAGGATAGCAATCAGCCCCAGCATTTT	CAGTEDSNQPQHF
TRBV14	-	TRBJ2-3	-	TGTGCCAGCAGCCAAGATGTGGTCGGGGGGCCGTCAGATACGCAGTATTTT	CASSQDVVGGPSDTQYF
TRBV20-1	-	TRBJ1-1	-	TGCAGTGCTCACGGGTACACTGAAGCTTTCTTT	CSAHGYTEAFF
TRBV5-1	-	TRBJ1-1	TRBD1	TGCGCCAGCAGCCGAGGGGGCTGGGGGACTGAAGCTTTCTTT	CASSRGGWGTEAFF
TRBV27	-	TRBJ1-5	-	TGTGCCAGCAGTCCTCAGGGGTTCAATCAGCCCCAGCATTTT	CASSPQGFNQPQHF
TRBV5-1	once	TRBJ1-2	-	TGCGCCAGCAGCTTGGGGTCTACGAAAGGCTACACCTTC	CASSLGSTKGYTF
TRBV27	-	TRBJ2-3	-	TGTGCCAGCAGTATAGGGGTAGGGGGGGAATATACGCAGTATTTT	CASSIGVGGEYTQYF
TRBV14	-	TRBJ1-3	TRBD1	TGTGCCAGCAGCCACCGGACAGGGGTCACCATATATTTT	CASSHRTGVTIYF
TRBV2	-	TRBJ1-3	-	TGTGCCAGCAGTGAGGAAGGGCCGGGGGCCATATATTTT	CASSEEGPGAIYF
TRBV11-2	-	TRBJ1-2	TRBD1	TGTGCCAGCAGCCCCACAGGGGGAAGTGGCTACACCTTC	CASSPTGGSGYTF
TRBV5-1	few	TRBJ1-1	-	TGCGCCAGCAGCTCCGGACAACCGAACACTGAAGCTTTCTTT	CASSSGQPNTEAFF
TRBV25-1	-	TRBJ2-3	-	TGTGCCAGCAGTCGGGGCGGGGGCTCGAATACGCAGTATTTT	CASSRGGGSNTQYF
TRBV19	-	TRBJ2-4	TRBD1	TGTGCCAGTAGTATAGGATTGGGACAGATGAAAAACATTCAGTACTTC	CASSIGLGQMKNIQYF
TRBV29-1	-	TRBJ1-2	TRBD1	TGCAGCGTTGAGGGGACAGCCACTAACTATGGCTACACCTTC	CSVEGTATNYGYTF
TRBV24-1	-	TRBJ2-1	-	TGTGCCACCAGTGATTGGAGGAGCTCCTACAATGAGCAGTTCTTC	CATSDWRSSYNEQFF
TRBV7-9	-	TRBJ1-1	-	TGTGCCAGCAGCGAGACAACAGGGATGAACACTGAAGCTTTCTTT	CASSETTGMNTEAFF
TRBV5-1	few	TRBJ1-1	-	TGCGCCAGCAGCCCGCCCGGGTTCCAAGCTTTCTTT	CASSPPGFQAFF
TRBV10-3	-	TRBJ2-3	-	TGTGCCATCAGAGGGGCGGAGGGGGATACGCAGTATTTT	CAIRGAEGDTQYF
TRBV5-5	-	TRBJ1-1	-	TGTGCCAGCAGCTTGTTGTGGGGGCCAGCGAACACTGAAGCTTTCTTT	CASSLLWGPANTEAFF
TRBV19	-	TRBJ1-2	TRBD1	TGTGCCAGTAGGACGGACAGGGGATCGTTCTATGGCTACACCTTC	CASRTDRGSFYGYTF
TRBV10-2	-	TRBJ1-2	TRBD1	TGCGCCAGCGCCGTCGACAGGGTAAATGGCTACACCTTC	CASAVDRVNGYTF
TRBV5-1	-	TRBJ1-2	-	TGCGCCAGCAGCTTGAAGGGGGGGAATGACTATGGCTACACCTTC	CASSLKGGNDYGYTF
TRBV6-5	-	TRBJ1-1	-	TGTGCCAGCATACGGGGCACTGAAGCTTTCTTT	CASIRGTEAFF
TRBV5-1	-	TRBJ1-3	-	TGCGCCAGCAGTCCCTTTTTGTTACAGGCGAGCTCTGGAAACACCATATATTTT	CASSPFLLQASSGNTIYF
TRBV19	-	TRBJ2-4	TRBD1	TGTGCCAGTAGTAGTTCCAGGACAGGGACAAACATTCAGTACTTC	CASSSSRTGTNIQYF
TRBV11-2	-	TRBJ1-2	TRBD1	TGTGCCAGCAGCTTAGACAGGGGGCCTGGCTACACCTTC	CASSLDRGPGYTF
TRBV29-1	once	TRBJ1-5	-	TGCAGCGTTGTGTCCAGTCTCAATCAGCCCCAGCATTTT	CSVVSSLNQPQHF
TRBV5-1	-	TRBJ2-4	-	TGCGCCAGCAGTCCTCCCCTAGCCAAAAACATTCAGTACTTC	CASSPPLAKNIQYF
TRBV18	-	TRBJ2-1	-	TGTGCCAGCTCACCCTATAGAGCCTCCTACAATGAGCAGTTCTTC	CASSPYRASYNEQFF
TRBV7-9	-	TRBJ1-4	TRBD1	TGTGCCAGCAGCTTCGGACAGGGATTAAGGGAAAAACTGTTTTTT	CASSFGQGLREKLFF
TRBV7-2	-	TRBJ1-2	-	TGTGCCAGCAGGGAACAGGGTACCCTCGGATCTTATGGCTACACCTTC	CASREQGTLGSYGYTF
TRBV10-3	once	TRBJ1-3	-	TGTGCCATCAGTCCCTGGGGGGACGGAGTCGGCGGTGGAAACACCATATATTTT	CAISPWGDGVGGGNTIYF
TRBV6-5	-	TRBJ1-2	-	TGTGCCAGCAGTTACCAAGGGACTGGTTATGGCTACACCTTC	CASSYQGTGYGYTF
TRBV3-1/TRBV3-2	-	TRBJ1-1	-	TGTGCCAGCAGCCGCCAGGGTCCGGCTACGTCTGAAGCTTTCTTT	CASSRQGPATSEAFF
TRBV5-1	-	TRBJ1-2	TRBD1	TGCGCCAGCAGTCCGGGACAGGGGGCAGATGGCTACACCTTC	CASSPGQGADGYTF
TRBV10-3	-	TRBJ1-1	TRBD1	TGTGCCATCAGTTTCGACAGGGGGAACACTGAAGCTTTCTTT	CAISFDRGNTEAFF
TRBV6-7	-	TRBJ2-2	-	TGTGCCAGCAGTTACACCCCCGGCATCCACAGGGTAACCGGGGAGCTGTTTTTT	CASSYTPGIHRVTGELFF
TRBV5-4	-	TRBJ2-7	TRBD1	TGTGCCAGCAGCTTCAGGGGGCAGTTCCCTTACGAGCAGTACTTC	CASSFRGQFPYEQYF
TRBV5-1	-	TRBJ2-7	-	TGCGCCAGCAGCGCTGGACAGTCCTACGAGCAGTACTTC	CASSAGQSYEQYF
TRBV4-1	once	TRBJ2-3	-	TGCGCCAGCAGCCAAGGAGGGATTTGGGCAGATACGCAGTATTTT	CASSQGGIWADTQYF
TRBV7-8	-	TRBJ2-2	-	TGTGCCAGCAGCTTAGGCCCCCGCCAGGTCACCGGGGAGCTGTTTTTT	CASSLGPRQVTGELFF